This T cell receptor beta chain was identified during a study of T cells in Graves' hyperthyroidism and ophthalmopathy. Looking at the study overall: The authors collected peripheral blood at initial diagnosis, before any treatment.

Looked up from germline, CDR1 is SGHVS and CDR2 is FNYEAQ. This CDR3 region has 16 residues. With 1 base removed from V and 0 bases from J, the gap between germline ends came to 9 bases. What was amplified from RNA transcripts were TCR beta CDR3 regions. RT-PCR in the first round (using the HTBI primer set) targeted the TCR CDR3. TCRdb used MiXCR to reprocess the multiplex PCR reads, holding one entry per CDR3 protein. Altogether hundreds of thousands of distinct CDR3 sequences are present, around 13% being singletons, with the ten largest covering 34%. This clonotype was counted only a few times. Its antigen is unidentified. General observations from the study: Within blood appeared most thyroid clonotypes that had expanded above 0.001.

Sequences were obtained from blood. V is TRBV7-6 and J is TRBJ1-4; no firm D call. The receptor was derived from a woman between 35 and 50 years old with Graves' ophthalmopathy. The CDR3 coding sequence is TGTGCCAGCAGCTTAGGAGTCGCGGCAACTAATGAAAAACTGTTTTTT. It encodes CASSLGVAATNEKLFF.